This is a list of T cell receptor beta chains from one sample in a study of early T cells in non-severe SARS-CoV-2 infection. TCRdb re-called the 5' RACE reads through MiXCR, storing one row per CDR3 protein. Of some 57,000 distinct CDR3 sequences listed, under 8.5% were seen once; the top ten hold approximately 4.6%. Sequencing used whole blood. All receptors derive from an adult who was a healthcare worker with PCR-confirmed SARS-CoV-2 infection or an uninfected control (not recorded which). Both conserved end residues are part of each CDR3. D genes are given only for firm matches. Clone sizes are given selectively: once, few, many, or a class where the clone is expanded.

CASSSRTGSDTQYF | TGTGCCAGCAGCTCTAGGACAGGGTCAGATACGCAGTATTTT | TRBJ2-3 | TRBD1 | TRBV7-2 | few
CASSTPPDRLFSYEQYF | TGTGCCAGCAGTACCCCACCCGACAGGCTTTTCTCCTACGAGCAGTACTTC | TRBJ2-7 | NA | TRBV28 | NA
CASSSLSVNTEAFF | TGTGCCAGCAGTTCTCTGAGCGTTAACACTGAAGCTTTCTTT | TRBJ1-1 | NA | TRBV27 | few
CASSHGTGVTGELFF | TGTGCCAGCAGCCACGGGACAGGGGTCACCGGGGAGCTGTTTTTT | TRBJ2-2 | TRBD1 | TRBV11-1 | NA
CASSATGASGYTF | TGTGCCAGTAGTGCGACAGGGGCGTCCGGCTACACCTTC | TRBJ1-2 | TRBD1 | TRBV19 | NA
CASSYPSDYGYTF | TGTGCCAGCAGTTACCCTTCAGATTATGGCTACACCTTC | TRBJ1-2 | NA | TRBV6-6 | once
CSVLPGGAGTDTQYF | TGCAGCGTCCTCCCTGGGGGGGCGGGGACAGATACGCAGTATTTT | TRBJ2-3 | NA | TRBV29-1 | NA
CASSPEGTSYEQYF | TGTGCCAGCAGTCCAGAGGGAACCTCCTACGAGCAGTACTTC | TRBJ2-7 | NA | TRBV27 | few
CASSRIIYEQYF | TGTGCCAGCAGTAGGATAATCTACGAGCAGTACTTC | TRBJ2-7 | NA | TRBV27 | few
CASRQQGDKQYF | TGTGCCAGCCGCCAACAGGGAGATAAGCAGTACTTC | TRBJ2-7 | NA | TRBV28 | many
CASSSPDRGFYEQYF | TGCGCCAGCAGCTCCCCGGACAGGGGCTTCTACGAGCAGTACTTC | TRBJ2-7 | TRBD1 | TRBV5-1 | NA
CATAESGANVLTF | TGTGCCACCGCCGAGTCTGGGGCCAACGTCCTGACTTTC | TRBJ2-6 | NA | TRBV25-1 | NA
CSATGPAGPDTQYF | TGCAGTGCTACGGGACCCGCGGGACCAGATACGCAGTATTTT | TRBJ2-3 | NA | TRBV20-1 | few
CASSPWTTASTDTQYF | TGTGCCAGCAGCCCATGGACCACCGCTAGCACAGATACGCAGTATTTT | TRBJ2-3 | NA | TRBV7-6 | NA
CSAGGLNTEAFF | TGCAGTGCGGGGGGACTAAACACTGAAGCTTTCTTT | TRBJ1-1 | NA | TRBV20-1 | NA
CASSLLPEETQYF | TGCGCCAGCAGCTTGCTTCCTGAAGAGACCCAGTACTTC | TRBJ2-5 | NA | TRBV5-1 | NA
CASSQGGGRTDTQYF | TGTGCCAGCAGCCAGGGCGGGGGACGCACAGATACGCAGTATTTT | TRBJ2-3 | TRBD2 | TRBV4-2 | many
CASSPRLAGGENIQYF | TGTGCCAGCAGCCCCAGACTAGCGGGAGGGGAAAACATTCAGTACTTC | TRBJ2-4 | TRBD2 | TRBV4-2 | NA
CSAAGAYRGRGTGELFF | TGCAGTGCCGCGGGGGCCTACCGGGGACGAGGCACCGGGGAGCTGTTTTTT | TRBJ2-2 | NA | TRBV20-1 | NA
CASSLGQGRGNEQFF | TGTGCCAGCAGTCTAGGACAGGGAAGGGGCAATGAGCAGTTCTTC | TRBJ2-1 | TRBD1 | TRBV7-3 | once
CASSQDESTYNEQFF | TGCGCCAGCAGCCAAGATGAGAGTACCTACAATGAGCAGTTCTTC | TRBJ2-1 | NA | TRBV4-1 | NA
CASSPRVVADTEAFF | TGTGCCAGCTCACCACGGGTTGTAGCGGACACTGAAGCTTTCTTT | TRBJ1-1 | NA | TRBV18 | few
CSASGRSKNIQYF | TGCAGTGCTAGCGGGAGGTCCAAAAACATTCAGTACTTC | TRBJ2-4 | TRBD2 | TRBV20-1 | many
CASSLGAGDNYEQYF | TGTGCCAGCAGTTTAGGGGCAGGGGACAACTACGAGCAGTACTTC | TRBJ2-7 | NA | TRBV27 | many
CASSVGQGQPQHF | TGTGCCAGCAGCGTTGGCCAGGGACAGCCCCAGCATTTT | TRBJ1-5 | NA | TRBV9 | few
CASSSIRAGGYNEQFF | TGTGCCAGCAGCTCAATCCGAGCGGGGGGCTACAATGAGCAGTTCTTC | TRBJ2-1 | TRBD2 | TRBV11-2 | NA
CASSSGGETQYF | TGTGCCAGCAGTTCGGGAGGCGAGACCCAGTACTTC | TRBJ2-5 | TRBD2 | TRBV12-3/TRBV12-4 | NA
CASSQSLGTGGEQYF | TGCGCCAGCAGCCAATCCCTCGGGACAGGAGGCGAGCAGTACTTC | TRBJ2-7 | TRBD1 | TRBV4-1 | few
CASSQGLLAAPNEQFF | TGCGCCAGCAGCCAAGGTTTACTAGCGGCACCCAATGAGCAGTTCTTC | TRBJ2-1 | TRBD2 | TRBV4-1 | few
CSAPRQTQETQYF | TGCAGTGCCCCTCGACAGACTCAAGAGACCCAGTACTTC | TRBJ2-5 | NA | TRBV20-1 | few
CASSQVGAKGQPQHF | TGCGCCAGCAGCCAAGTCGGTGCAAAGGGGCAGCCCCAGCATTTT | TRBJ1-5 | NA | TRBV4-1 | NA
CSVVGLAGWEQFF | TGCAGCGTTGTTGGACTAGCGGGTTGGGAGCAGTTCTTC | TRBJ2-1 | TRBD2 | TRBV29-1 | few
CASSLGTEEKLFF | TGCGCCAGCAGCTTAGGTACGGAGGAAAAACTGTTTTTT | TRBJ1-4 | NA | TRBV5-1 | few
CSVPGQREKEQFF | TGCAGCGTCCCGGGCCAAAGGGAAAAGGAGCAGTTCTTC | TRBJ2-1 | NA | TRBV29-1 | many
CASRISRPGETQYF | TGTGCCAGTAGAATCAGCAGGCCTGGGGAGACCCAGTACTTC | TRBJ2-5 | NA | TRBV28 | NA
CASSLSVGGNTIYF | TGTGCCAGCAGCTTATCGGTGGGAGGAAACACCATATATTTT | TRBJ1-3 | NA | TRBV11-2 | NA
CSVGIYTGELFF | TGCAGCGTTGGGATTTACACCGGGGAGCTGTTTTTT | TRBJ2-2 | NA | TRBV29-1 | many
CASKGTGLDTEQFF | TGTGCCAGCAAAGGGACAGGACTAGATACTGAGCAGTTCTTC | TRBJ2-1 | NA | TRBV27 | few
CASSVSDRATGNTIYF | TGTGCCAGCAGCGTGAGTGACAGGGCTACTGGAAACACCATATATTTT | TRBJ1-3 | TRBD1 | TRBV9 | few
CASGLRLAGAHNEQFF | TGTGCTAGTGGTCTCAGACTAGCGGGGGCCCACAATGAGCAGTTCTTC | TRBJ2-1 | TRBD2 | TRBV12-5 | NA
CAWSEDTQYF | TGTGCCTGGAGTGAGGATACGCAGTATTTT | TRBJ2-3 | NA | TRBV30 | few
CASSLALGTQYF | TGTGCCAGCAGCTTAGCGCTTGGGACCCAGTACTTC | TRBJ2-5 | NA | TRBV7-6 | many
CASSLTGTGNTIYF | TGTGCCAGCAGCTTAACAGGGACTGGAAACACCATATATTTT | TRBJ1-3 | NA | TRBV7-9 | NA
CASSYDSYMNTEAFF | TGTGCCAGCAGTTACGACAGTTACATGAACACTGAAGCTTTCTTT | TRBJ1-1 | NA | TRBV6-6 | few
CASSGDSLEQYF | TGTGCCAGCAGCGGGGACAGTTTAGAGCAGTACTTC | TRBJ2-7 | TRBD1 | TRBV5-6 | NA
CASSPRQGASYEQYF | TGTGCCAGCAGCCCGAGACAGGGGGCTTCCTACGAGCAGTACTTC | TRBJ2-7 | TRBD1 | TRBV16 | medium-sized
CASSDEGLKGNTIYF | TGCGCCAGCAGTGATGAGGGGCTTAAAGGAAACACCATATATTTT | TRBJ1-3 | NA | TRBV10-2 | many
CASSLHGNEQFF | TGTGCCAGCAGCTTACACGGTAATGAGCAGTTCTTC | TRBJ2-1 | NA | TRBV7-3 | NA
CASSGMDRGLDEQFF | TGTGCCAGCAGTGGGATGGACAGGGGGCTCGATGAGCAGTTCTTC | TRBJ2-1 | TRBD1 | TRBV25-1 | many
CASSLMGNEQYF | TGTGCCAGCAGCTTAATGGGTAACGAGCAGTACTTC | TRBJ2-7 | NA | TRBV7-9 | NA
CASSGYDREAFF | TGTGCCAGCAGTGGCTACGACAGGGAGGCTTTCTTT | TRBJ1-1 | TRBD1 | TRBV2 | few
CASSYPRGLVNTGELFF | TGTGCCAGCAGTTACCCGCGGGGGCTCGTGAACACCGGGGAGCTGTTTTTT | TRBJ2-2 | NA | TRBV6-6 | many
CASRLTYRGTHEQYF | TGTGCCAGCAGGCTCACCTATAGGGGAACCCACGAGCAGTACTTC | TRBJ2-7 | NA | TRBV28 | few
CASKEGWVGDNEQFF | TGTGCCAGTAAAGAAGGGTGGGTGGGAGACAATGAGCAGTTCTTC | TRBJ2-1 | NA | TRBV19 | many
CATSDFTDTQYF | TGTGCCACCAGTGATTTCACAGATACGCAGTATTTT | TRBJ2-3 | NA | TRBV24-1 | NA
CASSSSGLDQETQYF | TGTGCCAGCAGCTCGTCAGGACTGGACCAAGAGACCCAGTACTTC | TRBJ2-5 | NA | TRBV28 | few
CASSTGLAVPEQFF | TGTGCCAGCAGCACCGGACTAGCGGTTCCTGAGCAGTTCTTC | TRBJ2-1 | TRBD2 | TRBV7-9 | NA
CASSVAAGDYEQYF | TGTGCCAGCAGCGTAGCAGCGGGGGACTACGAGCAGTACTTC | TRBJ2-7 | TRBD2 | TRBV9 | NA
CSAPIQGNTQYF | TGCAGTGCCCCTATTCAGGGAAATACGCAGTATTTT | TRBJ2-3 | NA | TRBV20-1 | many